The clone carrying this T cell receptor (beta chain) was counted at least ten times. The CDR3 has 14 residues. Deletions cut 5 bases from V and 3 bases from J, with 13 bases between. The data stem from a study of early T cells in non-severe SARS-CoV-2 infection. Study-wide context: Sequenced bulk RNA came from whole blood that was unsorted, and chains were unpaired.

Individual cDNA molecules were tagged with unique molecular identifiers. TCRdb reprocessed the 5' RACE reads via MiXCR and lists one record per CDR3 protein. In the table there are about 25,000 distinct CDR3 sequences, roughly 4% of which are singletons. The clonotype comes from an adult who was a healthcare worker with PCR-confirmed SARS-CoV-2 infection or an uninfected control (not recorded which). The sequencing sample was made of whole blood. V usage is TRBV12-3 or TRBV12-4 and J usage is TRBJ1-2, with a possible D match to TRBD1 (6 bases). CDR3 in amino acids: CASSNTGSDYGYTF. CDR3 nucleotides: TGTGCCAGCAGTAACACAGGGTCTGACTATGGCTACACCTTC.